The rows below give T cell receptor beta chains drawn from one sample of a study of T cells in Graves' hyperthyroidism and ophthalmopathy. TCRdb itself ran the multiplex PCR reads through MiXCR, one entry per CDR3 protein. The sample shows over 650,000 distinct CDR3 sequences, approximately 16% of them seen only once. Input material: blood. The origin of the receptors is a man between 18 and 29 years old with Graves' hyperthyroidism. CDR3s include the opening cysteine and the closing phenylalanine or tryptophan. D genes are given only for firm matches. Clone size is shown for a subset of rows, as once, few, many or a class of expanded clone.

clone_size	j_call	v_call	d_call	cdr3_aa	cdr3_nt
few	TRBJ2-6	TRBV5-1	TRBD1	CASQTGSGANVLTF	TGCGCCAGCCAGACAGGGTCTGGGGCCAACGTCCTGACTTTC
NA	TRBJ2-2	TRBV6-1	NA	CASSSIYGELFF	TGTGCCAGCAGCTCCATCTACGGGGAGCTGTTTTTT
NA	TRBJ2-5	TRBV20-1	TRBD2	CSARGSSGSETQYF	TGCAGTGCTAGAGGGTCTAGCGGGAGTGAGACCCAGTACTTC
few	TRBJ2-1	TRBV20-1	NA	CSASSAPEQFF	TGCAGTGCTAGCAGCGCGCCCGAGCAGTTCTTC
few	TRBJ1-4	TRBV12-3/TRBV12-4	NA	CASSLSGNEKLFF	TGTGCCAGCAGTTTGAGCGGGAATGAAAAACTGTTTTTT
many	TRBJ1-2	TRBV28	NA	CASNPVAAYGYTF	TGTGCCAGCAACCCGGTAGCGGCCTATGGCTACACCTTC
NA	TRBJ1-4	TRBV5-4	NA	CASHDRNNEKLFF	TGTGCCAGTCACGACAGAAATAATGAAAAACTGTTTTTT
many	TRBJ2-2	TRBV3-1	NA	CASRRTSVVGTGELFF	TGTGCCAGCAGACGAACGTCTGTAGTTGGCACCGGGGAGCTGTTTTTT
NA	TRBJ2-2	TRBV5-5	NA	CASSLNLNTGELFF	TGTGCCAGCAGCTTGAACCTGAACACCGGGGAGCTGTTTTTT
NA	TRBJ2-3	TRBV5-8	TRBD1	CASSNRQGGDTQYF	TGTGCCAGCAGCAACCGACAGGGGGGGGATACGCAGTATTTT
NA	TRBJ2-7	TRBV15	NA	CATRRDNSYEQYF	TGTGCCACCAGACGGGACAACTCCTACGAGCAGTACTTC
NA	TRBJ2-7	TRBV27	TRBD1	CASSPLGAGGRDEQYF	TGTGCCAGCAGCCCTCTAGGCGCAGGGGGCCGGGACGAGCAGTACTTC
many	TRBJ2-2	TRBV11-2	TRBD2	CASSLWEGYSFSTGELFF	TGTGCCAGCAGCTTGTGGGAGGGCTATTCGTTTAGCACCGGGGAGCTGTTTTTT
few	TRBJ1-5	TRBV5-1	TRBD1	CASSLDGRGVQPQHF	TGCGCCAGCAGCTTGGATGGCAGGGGGGTTCAGCCCCAGCATTTT
many	TRBJ2-2	TRBV12-3/TRBV12-4	NA	CASSLRGVSGFGTGELFF	TGTGCCAGCAGTTTACGTGGGGTATCGGGCTTTGGCACCGGGGAGCTGTTTTTT
NA	TRBJ2-5	TRBV9	NA	CASSAGILGTQYF	TGTGCCAGCAGCGCAGGCATTCTGGGAACCCAGTACTTC
NA	TRBJ2-4	TRBV2	NA	CASSEDHVKGIQYF	TGTGCCAGCAGTGAAGACCATGTGAAGGGCATTCAGTACTTC
many	TRBJ2-7	TRBV7-9	TRBD2	CASSLVGLAGVNEQYF	TGTGCCAGCAGCTTAGTGGGACTAGCGGGAGTCAACGAGCAGTACTTC
many	TRBJ2-5	TRBV11-3	TRBD2	CASSPGRLAGTQYF	TGTGCCAGCAGCCCTGGGCGGCTAGCGGGTACCCAGTACTTC
NA	TRBJ2-2	TRBV4-2	NA	CASSQEVAGELFF	TGTGCCAGCAGCCAAGAGGTAGCCGGGGAGCTGTTTTTT
many	TRBJ1-4	TRBV20-1	TRBD1	CSASEPGQEEKLFF	TGCAGTGCTAGCGAACCGGGACAGGAAGAAAAACTGTTTTTT
NA	TRBJ1-1	TRBV6-5	NA	CASSYVAGGNTEAFF	TGTGCCAGCAGTTATGTCGCCGGGGGGAACACTGAAGCTTTCTTT
many	TRBJ1-1	TRBV20-1	NA	CSATRVGTEAFF	TGCAGTGCTACGCGGGTCGGGACTGAAGCTTTCTTT
few	TRBJ2-3	TRBV19	TRBD2	CASTPGVAGGLPHGTDTQYF	TGTGCCAGTACCCCGGGGGTAGCGGGAGGACTTCCTCATGGCACAGATACGCAGTATTTT
once	TRBJ1-4	TRBV7-6	NA	CASSPWTTTNEKLFF	TGTGCCAGCAGCCCCTGGACAACAACTAATGAAAAACTGTTTTTT
NA	TRBJ1-5	TRBV14	NA	CASRQTGPYSNQPQHF	TGTGCCAGCAGACAGACAGGCCCCTATAGCAATCAGCCCCAGCATTTT
NA	TRBJ2-1	TRBV25-1	TRBD1	CASSGSRDRDYNEQFF	TGTGCCAGCAGTGGTTCCCGGGACAGGGACTACAATGAGCAGTTCTTC
NA	TRBJ1-5	TRBV19	NA	CASSPRQRRRQPQHF	TGTGCCAGTAGTCCGCGACAGCGGCGCAGACAGCCCCAGCATTTT
few	TRBJ2-7	TRBV20-1	NA	CSAEGFGSSYEQYF	TGCAGTGCTGAGGGGTTTGGGAGCTCCTACGAGCAGTACTTC
NA	TRBJ2-5	TRBV11-3	TRBD2	CASSPAAGIQETQYF	TGTGCCAGCAGTCCAGCAGCGGGGATCCAAGAGACCCAGTACTTC
many	TRBJ2-7	TRBV28	NA	CASSPRGTEQYF	TGTGCCAGCAGTCCCCGGGGCACAGAGCAGTACTTC
NA	TRBJ2-5	TRBV9	NA	CASSVGFGTQYF	TGTGCCAGCAGCGTTGGGTTCGGGACCCAGTACTTC
NA	TRBJ2-1	TRBV12-3/TRBV12-4	TRBD2	CASSKAGGPNNEQFF	TGTGCCAGCAGCAAAGCGGGAGGGCCTAACAATGAGCAGTTCTTC
many	TRBJ2-5	TRBV2	TRBD1	CASSEGTVFETQYF	TGTGCCAGCAGTGAGGGGACAGTATTCGAGACCCAGTACTTC
NA	TRBJ2-6	TRBV10-3	NA	CATSLEGSGANVLTF	TGTGCCACCTCTTTGGAGGGCTCTGGGGCCAACGTCCTGACTTTC
NA	TRBJ2-1	TRBV20-1	NA	CSAPPEGGNNEQFF	TGCAGTGCCCCCCCCGAGGGGGGAAACAATGAGCAGTTCTTC
many	TRBJ2-3	TRBV2	NA	CASSRLPYGTDTQYF	TGTGCCAGCAGTCGATTGCCCTACGGCACAGATACGCAGTATTTT
many	TRBJ2-1	TRBV27	NA	CASRTLNEQFF	TGTGCCAGCAGGACGTTGAATGAGCAGTTCTTC
NA	TRBJ2-5	TRBV6-2/TRBV6-3	NA	CASSNLAGPKETQYF	TGTGCCAGCAGTAATTTAGCCGGGCCTAAGGAGACCCAGTACTTC
few	TRBJ2-1	TRBV18	TRBD2	CASSPLSGSRNEQFF	TGTGCCAGCTCACCACTTAGCGGGAGTCGGAATGAGCAGTTCTTC
few	TRBJ1-3	TRBV19	NA	CASRPGPGPNTIYF	TGTGCCAGCCGTCCGGGGCCAGGGCCAAACACCATATATTTT
many	TRBJ2-7	TRBV28	TRBD2	CASSSLGLAGEPGYEQYF	TGTGCCAGCAGTTCCCTCGGGCTAGCGGGGGAACCGGGATACGAGCAGTACTTC
NA	TRBJ2-1	TRBV11-3	NA	CASSQAAEQFF	TGTGCCAGCAGTCAAGCGGCTGAGCAGTTCTTC
few	TRBJ2-7	TRBV28	NA	CASWLGGEQYF	TGTGCCAGTTGGTTAGGGGGCGAGCAGTACTTC
NA	TRBJ1-2	TRBV29-1	NA	CSVEATAGAGYTF	TGCAGCGTTGAAGCGACGGCAGGGGCTGGCTACACCTTC
few	TRBJ2-7	TRBV7-2	NA	CASSFRDTYEQYF	TGTGCCAGCAGCTTTCGGGACACCTACGAGCAGTACTTC
NA	TRBJ2-6	TRBV29-1	NA	CSVVGGTGAGANVLTF	TGCAGCGTTGTGGGGGGAACAGGGGCTGGGGCCAACGTCCTGACTTTC
NA	TRBJ1-2	TRBV28	NA	CASSLDRVGVHGYTF	TGTGCCAGCAGTTTAGATAGAGTAGGGGTGCACGGCTACACCTTC
NA	TRBJ2-3	TRBV30	NA	CAWRGGGDSDTQYF	TGTGCCTGGAGAGGAGGAGGGGACTCAGATACGCAGTATTTT
NA	TRBJ2-2	TRBV28	NA	CASTPTRSDTGELFF	TGTGCCAGCACCCCAACCAGGTCGGACACCGGGGAGCTGTTTTTT
few	TRBJ2-7	TRBV5-1	TRBD1	CASSLDILSGQGFHEQYF	TGCGCCAGCAGCTTGGATATTCTCTCGGGACAGGGATTCCACGAGCAGTACTTC
few	TRBJ2-3	TRBV5-4	TRBD2	CASSPGGAGGGTDTQYF	TGTGCCAGCAGCCCGGGCGGCGCGGGAGGAGGAACAGATACGCAGTATTTT